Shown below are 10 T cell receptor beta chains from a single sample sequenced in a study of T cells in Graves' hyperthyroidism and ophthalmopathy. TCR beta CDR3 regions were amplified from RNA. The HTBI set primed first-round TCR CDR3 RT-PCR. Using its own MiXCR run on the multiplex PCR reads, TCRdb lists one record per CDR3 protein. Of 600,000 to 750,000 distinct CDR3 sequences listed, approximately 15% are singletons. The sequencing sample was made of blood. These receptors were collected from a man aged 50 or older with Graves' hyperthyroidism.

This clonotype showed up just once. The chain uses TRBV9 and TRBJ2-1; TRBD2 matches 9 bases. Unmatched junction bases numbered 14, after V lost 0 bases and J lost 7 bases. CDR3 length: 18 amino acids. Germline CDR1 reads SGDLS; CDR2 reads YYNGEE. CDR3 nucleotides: TGTGCCAGCAGCGTAGATCCCTTTAAAGTAGCGGGGGCTAATGAGCAGTTCTTC. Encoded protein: CASSVDPFKVAGANEQFF.

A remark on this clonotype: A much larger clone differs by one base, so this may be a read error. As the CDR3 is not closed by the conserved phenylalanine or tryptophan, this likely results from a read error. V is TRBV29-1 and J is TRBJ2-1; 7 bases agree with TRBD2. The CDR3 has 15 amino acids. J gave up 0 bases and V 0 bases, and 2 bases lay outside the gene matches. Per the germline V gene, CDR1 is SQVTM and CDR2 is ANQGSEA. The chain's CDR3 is CSVEDGGSSYNEQFL. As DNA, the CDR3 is TGCAGCGTTGAAGATGGCGGGAGCTCCTACAATGAGCAGTTCCTC.

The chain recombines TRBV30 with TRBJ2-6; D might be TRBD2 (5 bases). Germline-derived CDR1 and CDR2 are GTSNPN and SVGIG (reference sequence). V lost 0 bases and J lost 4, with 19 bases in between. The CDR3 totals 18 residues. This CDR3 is CAWSVQGRLPSGANVLTF. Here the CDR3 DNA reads TGTGCCTGGAGTGTACAAGGGCGACTACCTTCAGGGGCCAACGTCCTGACTTTC.

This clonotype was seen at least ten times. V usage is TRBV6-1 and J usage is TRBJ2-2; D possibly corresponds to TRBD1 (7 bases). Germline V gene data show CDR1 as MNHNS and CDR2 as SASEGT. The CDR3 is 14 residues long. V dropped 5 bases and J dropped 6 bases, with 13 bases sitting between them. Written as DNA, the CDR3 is TGTGCCAGCAGTTTGGCAGGGGGGTCCGGGGAGCTGTTTTTT. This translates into CASSLAGGSGELFF.

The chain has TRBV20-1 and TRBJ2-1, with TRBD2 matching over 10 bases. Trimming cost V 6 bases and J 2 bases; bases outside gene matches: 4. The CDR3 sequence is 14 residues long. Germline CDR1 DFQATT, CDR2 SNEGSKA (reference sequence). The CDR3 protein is CSAPGLAAYNEQFF. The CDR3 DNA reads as TGCAGTGCCCCTGGACTAGCGGCCTACAATGAGCAGTTCTTC.

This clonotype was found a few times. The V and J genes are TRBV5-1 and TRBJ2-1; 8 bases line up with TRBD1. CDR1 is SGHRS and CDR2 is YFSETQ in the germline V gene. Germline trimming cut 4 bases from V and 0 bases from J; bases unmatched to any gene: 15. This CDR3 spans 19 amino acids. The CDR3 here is CASSPKPQGAESSYNEQFF. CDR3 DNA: TGCGCCAGCAGCCCTAAGCCCCAGGGGGCGGAGAGCTCCTACAATGAGCAGTTCTTC.

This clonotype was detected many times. CDR3 sequence: CASSEGLAYDNEQFF. The DNA for the CDR3 is TGTGCCAGCAGTGAAGGGCTAGCGTACGACAATGAGCAGTTCTTC. The chain employs TRBV2 and TRBJ2-1; D possibly corresponds to TRBD2 (6 bases). Looked up from germline, CDR1 is SNHLY and CDR2 is FYNNEI. Trimming took off 1 base at V and 5 bases at J, with 12 bases between the two ends. The CDR3 loop spans 15 amino acids.

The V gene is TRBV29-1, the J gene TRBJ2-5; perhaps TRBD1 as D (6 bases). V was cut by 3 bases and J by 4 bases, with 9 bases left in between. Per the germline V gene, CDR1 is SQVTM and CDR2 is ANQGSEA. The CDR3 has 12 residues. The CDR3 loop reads CSVDLQGETQYF. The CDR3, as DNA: TGCAGCGTTGACCTACAGGGAGAGACCCAGTACTTC.

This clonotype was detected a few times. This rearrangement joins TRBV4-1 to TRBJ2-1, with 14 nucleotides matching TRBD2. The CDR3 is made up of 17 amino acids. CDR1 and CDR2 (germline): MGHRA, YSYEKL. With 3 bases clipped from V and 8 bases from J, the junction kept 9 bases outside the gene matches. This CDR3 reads CASSQHRGLAGVDEQFF. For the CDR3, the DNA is TGCGCCAGCAGCCAGCACCGGGGACTAGCGGGAGTAGATGAGCAGTTCTTC.

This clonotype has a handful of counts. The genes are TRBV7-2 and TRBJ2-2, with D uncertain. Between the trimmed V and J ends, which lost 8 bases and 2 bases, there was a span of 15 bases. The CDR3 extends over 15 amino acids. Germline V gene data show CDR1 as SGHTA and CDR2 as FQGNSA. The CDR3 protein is CASRVGPSNTGELFF. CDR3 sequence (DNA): TGTGCCAGCCGGGTTGGACCAAGTAACACCGGGGAGCTGTTTTTT.